These 20 T cell receptor beta chains share one sample of origin, sequenced in a study of CD8 T cells in ankylosing spondylitis (dated by TCRdb to about 2017). The library was built by means of 5' RACE. Reads for this sample came from an Illumina HiSeq 2500. TCRdb reprocessed the public reads (quality trimming at Q25 with fastp, clone calling with MiXCR) and kept in-frame beta chains. For every CDR3 protein sequence, its rows merge into one entry that carries the most common genes and DNA. Recorded for this sample are 84,000 or so distinct CDR3 sequences; approximately 30% of them occurred a single time. The top ten constitute less than 60% of the sample. The sequenced material came from blood, either unsorted or a sorted T cell fraction (not recorded which). The receptors derive from a male donor with ankylosing spondylitis or in good health (not recorded which).

V is TRBV3-1 and J is TRBJ1-4, with TRBD1 identical over 11 bases. CDR3 size: 16 residues. Germline V gene data show CDR1 as LGHDT and CDR2 as YNNKEL (reference sequence). The V segment lost 3 bases and the J segment 6 bases; nucleotides outside the gene matches: 6. CDR3 DNA sequence: TGTGCCAGCAGCCAGCCCAGGGGACAGGGGGATGAAAAACTGTTTTTT. Translated: CASSQPRGQGDEKLFF.

The sample holds a few counts of this clonotype. This rearrangement joins TRBV9 to TRBJ2-5, with D tentatively TRBD1 or TRBD2 (5 bases each). V lost 4 bases to trimming and J lost 2 bases, with 18 bases between them. There are 16 residues in the CDR3. In germline, CDR1 is SGDLS, CDR2 YYNGEE. In DNA, the CDR3 is TGTGCCAGCAGCACGGGGACCTTAGGGATTCAAGAGACCCAGTACTTC. The encoded protein is CASSTGTLGIQETQYF.

The chain couples TRBV18 to TRBJ2-2, with no clear D. The CDR3 is 14 residues long. The ends were cut back, 1 base at V and 3 bases at J, with 6 bases in the middle. In germline, CDR1 is KGHSH, CDR2 LQKENI. The CDR3 bases are TGTGCCAGCTCACCACTGGCGGACACCGGGGAGCTGTTTTTT. Residues: CASSPLADTGELFF.

J is TRBJ1-1 and V is TRBV20-1; 9 bases match TRBD1. The CDR3 extends over 16 amino acids. V was pared by 0 bases and J by 3 bases, with 8 bases of the junction left unmatched. The germline V gene has CDR1 DFQATT and CDR2 SNEGSKA (reference sequence). The CDR3 bases are TGCAGTGCTAGAGACTATACAGGGGGCACGGACACTGAAGCTTTCTTT. It translates to CSARDYTGGTDTEAFF.

This clonotype was found once. The rearrangement links TRBV18 to TRBJ2-7, with TRBD1 identical over 7 bases. The V gene end was trimmed by 6 bases and the J gene end by 6 bases; junction bases not matched to a gene: 11. The CDR3 runs to 14 residues. The germline V gene has CDR1 KGHSH and CDR2 LQKENI. The CDR3 loop reads CASSRTTGLAEQYV. CDR3 nucleotides: TGTGCCAGCTCCCGAACGACAGGGCTAGCCGAGCAGTACGTC.

This clonotype was observed a few times. This rearrangement joins TRBV6-5 to TRBJ1-2; possibly TRBD1 for D (5 bases). There are 12 residues in the CDR3. CDR1 is MNHEY, CDR2 SVGAGI, per germline. V dropped 8 bases and J dropped 4 bases, with 11 bases sitting between them. CDR3 loop: CASGTATYGYTF. The CDR3 nucleotides are TGTGCCAGCGGGACTGCGACCTATGGCTACACCTTC.

The chain employs TRBV10-2 and TRBJ2-7, with 7 positions matching TRBD2. V shed 0 bases and J 4 bases; nucleotides not matched to a gene: 3. Looked up from germline, CDR1 is WSHSY and CDR2 is SAAADI. The CDR3 consists of 14 residues. CDR3 sequence: CASSESLAEYEQYV. The CDR3 DNA reads TGCGCCAGCAGTGAGTCGCTAGCGGAGTACGAGCAGTACGTC.

J is TRBJ2-3 and V is TRBV6-5, with 8 bases that match TRBD2. The CDR3 is made up of 15 amino acids. Germline V gene lookup returns CDR1 MNHEY and CDR2 SVGAGI. Unmatched junction bases numbered 5, after V lost 4 bases and J lost 2 bases. In DNA form, the CDR3 reads TGTGCCAGCAGTTTGCTAGCGGGCCACACAGATACGCAGTATTTT. Its protein is CASSLLAGHTDTQYF.

The table lists this clonotype with a few counts. The rearrangement uses TRBV7-2 and TRBJ1-5; D not certain. This CDR3 region has 13 residues. V lost 0 bases and J lost 6, with 6 bases in between. The germline V gene has CDR1 SGHTA and CDR2 FQGNSA. CDR3 protein: CASSLALGQPQHF. For the CDR3, the DNA is TGTGCCAGCAGCTTAGCGCTAGGTCAGCCCCAGCATTTT. The full variable domain, completed using reference TRBV7-2 and TRBJ1-5, is GAGVSQSPSNKVTEKGKDVELRCDPISGHTALYWYRQSLGQGLEFLIYFQGNSAPDKSGLPSDRFSAERTGGSVSTLTIQRTQQEDSAVYLCASSLALGQPQHFGDGTRLSIL.

The chain joins TRBV12-3 or TRBV12-4 to TRBJ2-1; D is possibly TRBD2 (5 bases). CDR3 length: 14 amino acids. Between the trimmed V and J ends, which lost 5 bases and 4 bases, there was a span of 12 bases. The CDR3 region has the DNA TGTGCCAGCAGTCCTGGCGGGCCTTACAATGAGCAGTTCTTC. It yields the protein CASSPGGPYNEQFF.

This chain joins TRBV5-1 and TRBJ1-2; no definite D call. Germline values: CDR1 SGHRS, CDR2 YFSETQ. The CDR3 runs to 16 residues. V was trimmed by 0 bases and J by 7 bases, leaving 19 bases between them. The CDR3 region is CASSLGPRGGARGYTF. CDR3 nucleotides: TGCGCCAGCAGCTTGGGACCTAGAGGAGGCGCGCGTGGCTACACCTTC.

This clonotype was counted only a few times. The chain recombines TRBV5-1 with TRBJ2-2; D is unclear. This CDR3 spans 14 amino acids. V lost 0 bases and J 3 bases, leaving 6 bases between the germline ends. Germline loops: CDR1 SGHRS, CDR2 YFSETQ. In DNA form, the CDR3 reads TGCGCCAGCAGCTTGGCAGCCCACACCGGGGAGCTGTTTTTT. It is translated as CASSLAAHTGELFF.

This clonotype has more than one count but fewer than ten. The rearrangement uses TRBV29-1 and TRBJ2-1; 7 bases are shared with TRBD2. The germline V gene encodes CDR1 SQVTM and CDR2 ANQGSEA. The CDR3 runs to 14 residues. The junction had 8 bases not matched to a gene; V was cut back by 0 bases and J by 9 bases. CDR3 nucleotides: TGCAGCGTTGAAGATTTAGGGGAGGGAAGTGAGCAGTTCTTC. Translation gives CSVEDLGEGSEQFF.

This clonotype was seen only a few times. The chain recombines TRBV20-1 with TRBJ2-5; D call uncertain. CDR3 length: 15 amino acids. Germline V gene data show CDR1 as DFQATT and CDR2 as SNEGSKA (reference sequence). The V and J ends lost 0 bases and 3 bases respectively, with 14 bases between them. CDR3 sequence (DNA): TGCAGTGCTAGAGATCCGACTCATTTTGAAGAGACCCAGTACTTC. The encoded protein is CSARDPTHFEETQYF.

This chain connects TRBV5-1 to TRBJ2-1, with 13 bases aligning to TRBD2. This CDR3 spans 18 amino acids. V dropped 3 bases and J dropped 4; count of bases not matched to a gene: 10. CDR1 is SGHRS, CDR2 YFSETQ, per germline. This chain's CDR3 is CASSSWTSGSLGYNEQFF. The CDR3, as DNA: TGCGCCAGCAGCTCGTGGACTAGCGGGAGCTTGGGTTACAATGAGCAGTTCTTC.

The genes are TRBV24-1 and TRBJ1-1; D possibly corresponds to TRBD1 (6 bases). CDR1 KGHDR and CDR2 SFDVKD come from the germline V gene. Between the trimmed V and J ends, which lost 9 bases and 0 bases, there was a span of 10 bases. The CDR3 has 13 residues. CDR3: CATSDSMNTEAFF. The CDR3 bases are TGTGCCACCTCGGACAGCATGAACACTGAAGCTTTCTTT.

This clonotype has a handful of counts. The chain carries TRBV5-5 and TRBJ2-7, with D perhaps matching TRBD2 (6 bases). The CDR3 runs 15 residues. V shed 0 bases and J shed 2 bases, with 12 bases lying between them. Germline-derived CDR1 and CDR2 are SGHKS and YYEKEE (reference sequence). In DNA, the CDR3 is TGTGCCAGCAGCTTGGAATCCCCGGGAGCCTACGAGCAGTACGTC. It specifies CASSLESPGAYEQYV.

This clonotype occurred a few times. This rearrangement joins TRBV4-1 to TRBJ2-1; tentatively, D is TRBD1 (6 bases). Per germline, CDR1 MGHRA and CDR2 YSYEKL. Trimming shortened V by 0 bases and J by 0 bases, and 9 bases separated the two germline ends. This CDR3 comprises 16 residues. The CDR3 loop reads CASSQDTGTSYNEQFF. CDR3 bases: TGCGCCAGCAGCCAAGATACAGGGACCTCCTACAATGAGCAGTTCTTC.

Written as DNA, the CDR3 is TGTGCCAGTAGTATTGTCTTTGGGCAGCGCCCGAACTATGGCTACACCTTC. It translates to CASSIVFGQRPNYGYTF. The rearrangement uses TRBV19 and TRBJ1-2; D unresolved. CDR1 and CDR2 (germline): LNHDA, SQIVND (reference sequence). The V gene lost 3 bases and the J gene lost 2 bases, with 19 bases spanning the gap. The CDR3 has 17 amino acids.

This clonotype appeared once. The chain has TRBV2 and TRBJ1-4; 8 bases fit TRBD1. J was trimmed by 8 bases and V by 5 bases; bases with no gene match: 7. The CDR3 covers 14 residues. Germline V gene lookup returns CDR1 SNHLY and CDR2 FYNNEI. As DNA, the CDR3 is TGTGCCAGCAGTAGACAGGGGAGAAGAGAAAAACTGTTTTTT. It specifies CASSRQGRREKLFF. Based on the CDR3 plus reference TRBV2 and TRBJ1-4, the full variable domain is EPEVTQTPSHQVTQMGQEVILRCVPISNHLYFYWYRQILGQKVEFLVSFYNNEISEKSEIFDDQFSVERPDGSNFTLKIRSTKLEDSAMYFCASSRQGRREKLFFGSGTQLSVL.